A selection of T cell receptor beta chains follows, all from one sample in a study of T-cell reconstitution after alpha-beta-depleted transplantation in children. TCRdb reprocessed the PCR reads with MiXCR, giving one entry per CDR3 protein. The table has under 450,000 distinct CDR3 sequences, around 15% seen once. Sample: PBMCs, mostly from graft donor cells, taken 360 days after TCRalphabeta/CD19-depleted stem cell transplant. These receptors originate from a boy in the first two years of life who had a stem cell transplant for Wiskott-Aldrich syndrome, so the T cells may come from the graft donor. The CDR3 runs from the conserved cysteine through the conserved F or W.

TRBJ2-1 | TRBV21-1 | CASSGTQDYNEQFF
TRBJ2-2 | TRBV5-1 | CASSFQTSGPNTGELFF
TRBJ2-2 | TRBV7-9 | CASSLVQGADTGELFF
TRBJ2-3 | TRBV4-2 | CASSHKASGGHLGDTQYF
TRBJ2-7 | TRBV2 | CASSDRIYEQYF
TRBJ1-6 | TRBV3-1 | CASSRTGWNSPLHF
TRBJ2-4 | TRBV5-6 | CASSPTLAGGPLAKNIQYF
TRBJ2-3 | TRBV5-1 | CASSLYFGTSAKTSTDTQYF
TRBJ2-7 | TRBV20-1 | CSARDLSPSGGTYEQYF
TRBJ2-7 | TRBV20-1 | CSALQGASYEQYF
TRBJ2-7 | TRBV4-1 | CASSQRSSGGLYEQYF
TRBJ2-1 | TRBV5-1 | CASSLSLSGAPVPYNEQFF
TRBJ2-7 | TRBV10-3 | CAISERGDRGTYEQYF
TRBJ2-7 | TRBV27 | CASSFHRTSGYEQYF
TRBJ2-1 | TRBV11-2 | CASSPWGLLTSGRSLGEQFF
TRBJ2-1 | TRBV5-1 | CASSLAPGLRYNEQFF
TRBJ2-1 | TRBV29-1 | CSVEGISGRASTEQFF
TRBJ2-2 | TRBV4-3 | CASSQGAGTANTGELFF
TRBJ2-7 | TRBV7-2 | CASTLGLAGYEQYF
TRBJ2-3 | TRBV12-3/TRBV12-4 | CASRAGTSGLDTQYF
TRBJ2-5 | TRBV20-1 | CSARDKLRAGETQYF
TRBJ2-3 | TRBV20-1 | CSASDREADTQYF
TRBJ2-6 | TRBV2 | CASSRRELRVAGANVLTF
TRBJ2-3 | TRBV20-1 | CSATKREGTDTQYF
TRBJ1-1 | TRBV5-1 | CASRSGAEAFF
TRBJ2-7 | TRBV7-2 | CASSSATGFYEQYF
TRBJ2-7 | TRBV12-3/TRBV12-4 | CASSLKRSYEQYF
TRBJ2-3 | TRBV12-3/TRBV12-4 | CASSLGVGPGTDTQYF
TRBJ2-7 | TRBV5-1 | CASSLANGGLQYF